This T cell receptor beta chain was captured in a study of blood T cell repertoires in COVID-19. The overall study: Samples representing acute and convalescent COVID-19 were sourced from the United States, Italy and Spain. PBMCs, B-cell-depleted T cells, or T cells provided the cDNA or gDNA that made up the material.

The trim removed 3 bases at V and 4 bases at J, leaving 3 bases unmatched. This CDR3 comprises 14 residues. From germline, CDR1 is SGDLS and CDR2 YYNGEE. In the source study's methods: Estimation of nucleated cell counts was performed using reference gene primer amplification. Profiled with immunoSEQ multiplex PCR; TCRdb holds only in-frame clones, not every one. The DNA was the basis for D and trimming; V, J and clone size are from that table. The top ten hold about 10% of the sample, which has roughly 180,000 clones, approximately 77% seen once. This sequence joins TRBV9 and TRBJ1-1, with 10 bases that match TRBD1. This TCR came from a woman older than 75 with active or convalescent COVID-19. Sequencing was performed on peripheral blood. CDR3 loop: CASSARTGGTEAFF. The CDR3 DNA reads TGTGCCAGCAGCGCCAGGACAGGGGGCACTGAAGCTTTCTTT.